These T cell receptor beta chains were read from a single sample in a study of cytomegalovirus exposure and HLA in healthy donors. Data came from immunoSEQ multiplex PCR; TCRdb stores just in-frame clones and leaves some out. The repertoire holds approximately 110,000 clones, with less than 80% as singletons. The sequenced sample was PBMCs. The receptors come from a man aged 45-60 years in good health and CMV-seronegative. Each CDR3 is given with its conserved first and last residue. A D gene is named only where the DNA matches it firmly. For some rows the clone size is stated as once, few or many, or as a class when expanded; others skip it.

14	TRBV2	TRBJ2-7	.	TRBD2	CASFLAGGLDEQYF	TGTGCCAGCTTCCTAGCGGGGGGGCTGGACGAGCAGTACTTC
14	TRBV6-4	TRBJ1-5	.	.	CATFRGISNQPQHF	TGTGCCACATTTCGGGGGATTAGCAATCAGCCCCAGCATTTT
16	TRBV4-2	TRBJ2-2	few	TRBD2	CASSQTVGGDNGELFF	TGTGCCAGCAGCCAAACCGTCGGGGGGGATAACGGGGAGCTGTTTTTT
16	TRBV15	TRBJ1-2	few	TRBD1	CATSRAGTGLNYGYTF	TGTGCCACCAGCAGAGCCGGGACAGGGCTTAACTATGGCTACACCTTC
15	TRBV5-5	TRBJ2-4	few	.	CASSFEFGVTNIQYF	TGTGCCAGCAGCTTTGAGTTCGGAGTGACGAACATTCAGTACTTC
14	TRBV19	TRBJ2-1	once	.	CASIRTVNGDEQFF	TGTGCCAGTATCCGAACGGTGAATGGTGATGAGCAGTTCTTC
14	TRBV7-9	TRBJ2-2	.	TRBD2	CASSLRGGAGELFF	TGTGCCAGCAGCCTACGGGGGGGGGCCGGGGAGCTGTTTTTT
15	TRBV7-9	TRBJ2-3	.	.	CASSPAGTESDTQYF	TGTGCCAGCAGCCCCGCCGGGACTGAGTCAGATACGCAGTATTTT
17	TRBV19	TRBJ1-2	once	TRBD1	CASKDLLKQGLSYGYTF	TGTGCCAGTAAAGACCTCCTCAAACAGGGGTTAAGCTATGGCTACACCTTC
13	TRBV7-2	TRBJ2-1	.	.	CASSLREGDEQFF	TGTGCCAGCAGCTTAAGGGAAGGGGATGAGCAGTTCTTC
17	TRBV5-1	TRBJ2-5	.	TRBD2	CASSLEPSGGFGETQYF	TGCGCCAGCAGCTTGGAGCCCAGCGGGGGGTTCGGAGAGACCCAGTACTTC
14	TRBV6-5	TRBJ2-2	.	.	CASRWGENTGELFF	TGTGCCAGCAGGTGGGGGGAGAACACCGGGGAGCTGTTTTTT
13	TRBV5-4	TRBJ2-1	.	.	CASRLDSYNEQFF	TGTGCCAGCAGGCTGGACAGTTACAATGAGCAGTTCTTC
14	TRBV21-1	TRBJ2-7	.	.	CASSSGTGSIEQYF	TGTGCCAGCAGCTCAGGTACCGGGAGCATCGAGCAGTACTTC
17	TRBV6-1	TRBJ2-3	.	TRBD2	CASSELRGGPSTDTQYF	TGTGCCAGCAGTGAACTACGGGGGGGCCCTAGCACAGATACGCAGTATTTT
17	TRBV4-2	TRBJ2-3	.	TRBD2	CASRAQTSGGATDTQYF	TGTGCCAGCAGGGCCCAGACTAGCGGGGGGGCCACAGATACGCAGTATTTT
13	TRBV6-5	TRBJ2-2	.	.	CASSYPATGELFF	TGTGCCAGCAGTTACCCCGCGACCGGGGAGCTGTTTTTT
16	TRBV5-5	TRBJ2-7	.	TRBD1	CASSAGTGASRDEQYF	TGTGCCAGCAGCGCCGGGACAGGGGCCTCCCGGGACGAGCAGTACTTC
19	TRBV23-1	TRBJ2-6	.	TRBD1	CASSHRPGTESSGANVLTF	TGCGCCAGCAGTCATCGCCCCGGGACAGAGAGCTCTGGGGCCAACGTCCTGACTTTC
17	TRBV7-2	TRBJ2-1	.	TRBD2	CASSMRQLAGAQDEQFF	TGTGCCAGCAGCATGAGGCAACTAGCGGGGGCACAGGATGAGCAGTTCTTC
16	TRBV5-4	TRBJ2-3	.	TRBD2	CASSLEAGGTTDTQYF	TGTGCCAGCAGCTTGGAAGCGGGGGGAACCACAGATACGCAGTATTTT
16	TRBV19	TRBJ2-6	once	.	CATRQFKLWGANVLTF	TGTGCCACGAGACAGTTCAAACTGTGGGGGGCCAACGTCCTGACTTTC
13	TRBV28	TRBJ2-3	.	.	CASNIDYTDTQYF	TGTGCCAGTAATATAGATTACACAGATACGCAGTATTTT
15	TRBV15	TRBJ2-1	.	.	CATSRVSRGAMGQFF	TGTGCCACCAGCAGAGTCTCCCGGGGGGCCATGGGGCAGTTCTTC
18	TRBV5-1	TRBJ2-3	.	TRBD2	CASSLVLAGGYGTDTQYF	TGCGCCAGCAGCTTGGTTTTAGCGGGGGGCTACGGGACAGATACGCAGTATTTT
15	TRBV7-3	TRBJ2-3	.	TRBD1	CASSRDRGNRDTQYF	TGTGCCAGCAGCCGTGACAGGGGTAATAGAGATACGCAGTATTTT
15	TRBV18	TRBJ1-4	.	TRBD1	CASSQSSGTEEKLFF	TGTGCCAGCTCTCAATCCTCCGGGACAGAGGAAAAACTGTTTTTT
17	TRBV13	TRBJ2-1	.	.	CASSLAGSGFGVDEQFF	TGTGCCAGCAGCTTAGCAGGGTCGGGTTTTGGGGTAGATGAGCAGTTCTTC
15	TRBV6-1	TRBJ2-5	.	TRBD2	CASRLAGGLGETQYF	TGTGCCAGCCGACTAGCGGGGGGCTTAGGGGAGACCCAGTACTTC
16	TRBV9	TRBJ2-1	.	TRBD2	CASSVVLAGGPYEQFF	TGTGCCAGCAGCGTAGTTCTAGCGGGGGGGCCATATGAGCAGTTCTTC
14	TRBV19	TRBJ1-4	.	.	CASIDGGTNEKLFF	TGTGCCAGCATAGACGGAGGGACTAATGAAAAACTGTTTTTT
14	TRBV7-2	TRBJ2-7	.	TRBD1	CASSSGTGTHEQYF	TGTGCCAGCAGCTCGGGGACAGGGACCCACGAGCAGTACTTC
21	TRBV2	TRBJ2-2	once	TRBD2	CASERGWGLTSGGSNTGELFF	TGTGCCAGCGAGAGGGGGTGGGGACTAACTAGCGGAGGGTCGAACACCGGGGAGCTGTTTTTT
16	TRBV25-1	TRBJ1-4	.	.	CASSDQGPGTNEKLFF	TGTGCCAGCAGTGATCAGGGGCCGGGTACTAATGAAAAACTGTTTTTT
16	TRBV14	TRBJ2-1	.	TRBD2	CASRPGLALGVDEQFF	TGTGCCAGCAGACCTGGACTAGCGCTCGGCGTCGATGAGCAGTTCTTC
16	TRBV5-4	TRBJ1-1	.	.	CASSYSPGVDNTEAFF	TGTGCCAGCAGCTACTCCCCCGGGGTGGACAACACTGAAGCTTTCTTT
13	TRBV28	TRBJ2-3	.	.	CASSLPSPDTQYF	TGTGCCAGCAGTTTACCCTCCCCAGATACGCAGTATTTT
15	TRBV11-2	TRBJ1-6	.	.	CASSFEPGERSPLHF	TGTGCCAGCAGCTTTGAACCAGGGGAGCGATCACCCCTCCACTTT
14	TRBV9	TRBJ2-5	.	.	CASSVEYSQETQYF	TGTGCCAGCAGCGTAGAGTACAGCCAAGAGACCCAGTACTTC
15	TRBV4-1	TRBJ2-3	once	.	CASSQDQHPTDTQYF	TGCGCCAGCAGCCAAGATCAACATCCCACAGATACGCAGTATTTT
14	TRBV7-9	TRBJ2-5	.	.	CASSLGGGQETQYF	TGTGCCAGCAGCTTAGGAGGGGGCCAAGAGACCCAGTACTTC
15	TRBV6-5	TRBJ1-2	few	.	CASTDGQTAWKGYTF	TGTGCCAGCACCGACGGGCAGACAGCCTGGAAGGGCTACACCTTC
16	TRBV23-1	TRBJ2-1	.	TRBD1	CASSQFAQGAVDEQFF	TGCGCCAGCAGTCAATTCGCGCAGGGGGCTGTCGATGAGCAGTTCTTC
14	TRBV10-1	TRBJ2-5	.	.	CASSDGGSQETQYF	TGCGCCAGCAGTGATGGGGGGTCCCAAGAGACCCAGTACTTC
15	TRBV5-1	TRBJ1-1	.	TRBD1	CASSSTTGRGTEAFF	TGCGCCAGCAGCTCCACGACAGGGCGTGGGACTGAAGCTTTCTTT
15	TRBV7-9	TRBJ1-2	.	.	CSSSLVSSLAYGYTF	TGTTCCAGCAGCTTAGTGTCTAGCCTCGCCTATGGCTACACCTTC
14	TRBV5-1	TRBJ2-7	few	.	CASSLVRVDYEQYF	TGCGCCAGCAGCTTGGTTCGGGTAGACTACGAGCAGTACTTC